This TCR beta chain was found in a study of cytomegalovirus exposure and HLA in healthy donors. V dropped 2 bases and J dropped 11 bases, with 9 bases sitting between them. The CDR3 has 12 residues. From germline, CDR1 is LGHNT and CDR2 FRNRAP. Repertoires were generated with immunoSEQ multiplex PCR, while TCRdb's copy carries only in-frame clones and drops some. The sample has more than 90,000 clones; about 82% are singletons. The sequenced sample consisted of PBMCs. This clonotype was obtained from a man between 18 and 29 years old in good health and CMV-seronegative. The chain joins TRBV12-5 to TRBJ1-4, with D maybe TRBD1 (5 bases). Written as DNA, the CDR3 is TGTGCTAGTGGTTTGCGGGGGGTGAAACTGTTTTTT. Its protein is CASGLRGVKLFF.